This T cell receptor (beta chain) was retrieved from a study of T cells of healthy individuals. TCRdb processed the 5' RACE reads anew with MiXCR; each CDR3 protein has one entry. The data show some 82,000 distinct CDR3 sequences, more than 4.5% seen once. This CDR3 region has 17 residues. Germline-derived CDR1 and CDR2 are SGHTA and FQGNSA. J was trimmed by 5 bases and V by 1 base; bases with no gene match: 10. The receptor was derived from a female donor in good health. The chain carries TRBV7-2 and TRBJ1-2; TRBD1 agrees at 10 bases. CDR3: CASSLERQGAGGYGYTF. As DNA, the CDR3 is TGTGCCAGCAGCTTAGAGAGACAGGGGGCTGGTGGGTATGGCTACACCTTC.